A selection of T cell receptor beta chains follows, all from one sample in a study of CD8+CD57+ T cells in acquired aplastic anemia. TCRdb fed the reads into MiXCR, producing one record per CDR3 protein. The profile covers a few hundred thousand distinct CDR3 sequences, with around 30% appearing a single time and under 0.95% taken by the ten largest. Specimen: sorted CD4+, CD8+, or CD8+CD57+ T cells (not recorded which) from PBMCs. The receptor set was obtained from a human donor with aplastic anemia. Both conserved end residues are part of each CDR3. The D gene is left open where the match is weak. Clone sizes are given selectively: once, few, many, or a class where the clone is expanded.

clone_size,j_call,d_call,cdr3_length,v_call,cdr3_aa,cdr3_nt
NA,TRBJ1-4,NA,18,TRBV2,CASSELTTGNGLREKLFF,TGTGCCAGCAGTGAATTAACAACAGGGAATGGTTTACGGGAAAAACTGTTTTTT
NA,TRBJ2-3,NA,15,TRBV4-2,CASSPGGSSTDTQYF,TGTGCCAGCAGCCCCGGGGGCTCTAGCACAGATACGCAGTATTTT
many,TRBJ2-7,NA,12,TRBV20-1,CSAAGAGYEQYF,TGCAGTGCGGCAGGGGCTGGGTACGAGCAGTACTTC
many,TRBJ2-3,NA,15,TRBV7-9,CASSLGTGNTDTQYF,TGTGCCAGCAGCTTAGGAACAGGGAATACAGATACGCAGTATTTT
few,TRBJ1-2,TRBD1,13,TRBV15,CASSEGQGYGHTF,TGTGCCAGCAGTGAGGGACAGGGATATGGCCACACCTTC
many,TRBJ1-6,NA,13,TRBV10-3,CATQQGADKPLHF,TGTGCCACACAACAGGGAGCCGACAAGCCCCTCCACTTT
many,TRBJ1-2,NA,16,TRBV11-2,CASSLRGGRQNYGYTF,TGTGCCAGCAGCCTACGAGGGGGGCGGCAGAACTATGGCTACACCTTC
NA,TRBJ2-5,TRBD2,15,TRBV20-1,CSAETSGRVRETQYF,TGCAGTGCTGAGACTAGCGGGAGGGTCAGGGAGACCCAGTACTTC
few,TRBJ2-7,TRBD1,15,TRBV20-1,CSATWGQGIRVEQYF,TGCAGTGCTACCTGGGGACAGGGAATCAGGGTCGAGCAGTACTTC
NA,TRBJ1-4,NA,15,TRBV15,CATSRDSGVGEKLFF,TGTGCCACCAGCAGAGATTCAGGGGTCGGCGAAAAACTGTTTTTT
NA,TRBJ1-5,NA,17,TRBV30,CAWSVGQGNGENQPQHF,TGTGCCTGGAGTGTAGGGCAGGGGAATGGTGAAAATCAGCCCCAGCATTTT
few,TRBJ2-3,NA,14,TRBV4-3,CASSQVLGTDTQYF,TGCGCCAGCAGCCAAGTGCTAGGGACAGATACGCAGTATTTT
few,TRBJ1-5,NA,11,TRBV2,CVTVCNQPQHF,TGTGTCACTGTTTGCAATCAGCCCCAGCATTTT
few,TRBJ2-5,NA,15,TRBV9,CASSVGIRVGETQYF,TGTGCCAGCAGCGTAGGTATCAGGGTAGGAGAGACCCAGTACTTC
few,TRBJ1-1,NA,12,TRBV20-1,CSASEQATEAFF,TGCAGTGCTTCCGAACAGGCCACTGAAGCTTTCTTT
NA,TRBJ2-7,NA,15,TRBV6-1,CASSFAGPTTYEQYF,TGTGCCAGCAGCTTTGCGGGACCCACCACCTACGAGCAGTACTTC
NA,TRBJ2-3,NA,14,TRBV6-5,CASSYDGSTDTQYF,TGTGCCAGCAGTTACGATGGCAGCACAGATACGCAGTATTTT
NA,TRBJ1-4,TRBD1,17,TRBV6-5,CASSYRPRTGGDEKLFF,TGTGCCAGCAGTTACCGCCCCCGGACAGGAGGAGATGAAAAACTGTTTTTT
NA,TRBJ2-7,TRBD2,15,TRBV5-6,CASSLGGRAWDEQYF,TGTGCCAGCAGCTTAGGCGGGAGGGCCTGGGACGAGCAGTACTTC
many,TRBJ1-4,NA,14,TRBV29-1,CSVVGVAGDEKLFF,TGCAGCGTTGTGGGGGTGGCAGGGGATGAAAAACTGTTTTTT
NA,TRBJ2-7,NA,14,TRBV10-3,CAISESQGAREQYF,TGTGCCATCAGTGAGTCCCAGGGAGCGCGCGAGCAGTACTTC
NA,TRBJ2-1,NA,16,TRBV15,CATSRDKGGQYNEQFF,TGTGCCACCAGCAGAGATAAGGGGGGGCAGTACAATGAGCAGTTCTTC
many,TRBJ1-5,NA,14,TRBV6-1,CASSGDTGNQPQHF,TGTGCCAGCAGTGGGGATACGGGCAATCAGCCCCAGCATTTT
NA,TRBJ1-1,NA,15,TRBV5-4,CASSPGAGVNTEAFF,TGTGCCAGCAGCCCCGGGGCAGGGGTGAACACTGAAGCTTTCTTT
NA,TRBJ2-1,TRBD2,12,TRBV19,CASRGTTNEQFF,TGTGCCAGTAGGGGGACTACCAATGAGCAGTTCTTC
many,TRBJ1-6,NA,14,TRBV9,CASSVATGGSPLHF,TGTGCCAGCAGCGTAGCTACGGGGGGATCACCCCTCCACTTT
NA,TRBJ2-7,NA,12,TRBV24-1,CARHREHYEQYF,TGTGCCAGGCACAGGGAACACTACGAGCAGTACTTC
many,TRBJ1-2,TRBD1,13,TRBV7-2,CASSLQGGGGYTF,TGTGCCAGCAGCTTACAGGGGGGGGGTGGCTACACCTTC
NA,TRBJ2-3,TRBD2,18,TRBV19,CASSISPKTSGGAGTQCF,TGTGCCAGTAGTATTTCCCCCAAGACTAGCGGGGGGGCCGGTACGCAGTGTTTT
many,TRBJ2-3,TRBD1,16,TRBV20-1,CSARRHQGQGADTQYF,TGCAGTGCTAGAAGGCATCAGGGACAGGGGGCAGATACGCAGTATTTT
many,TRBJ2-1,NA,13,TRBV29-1,CSFRRAENNEQFF,TGCAGCTTCCGGCGGGCAGAAAACAATGAGCAGTTCTTC
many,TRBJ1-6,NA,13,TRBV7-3,CASSLAGVSPLHF,TGTGCCAGCAGCTTAGCCGGGGTTTCACCCCTCCACTTT
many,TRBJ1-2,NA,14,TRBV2,CASSEVRNQDGYTF,TGTGCCAGCAGTGAGGTCAGAAACCAGGATGGCTACACCTTC
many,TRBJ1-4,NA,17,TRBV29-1,CSVEDSRVEATNEKLFF,TGCAGCGTTGAAGATTCACGGGTGGAGGCAACTAATGAAAAACTGTTTTTT
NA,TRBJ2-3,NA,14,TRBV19,CASSADTATDTQYF,TGTGCCAGTAGTGCGGACACGGCGACAGATACGCAGTATTTT
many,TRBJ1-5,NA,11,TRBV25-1,CASSDTVTQHF,TGTGCCAGCAGTGACACAGTTACCCAGCATTTT
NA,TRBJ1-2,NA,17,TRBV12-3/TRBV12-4,CASSTGQRKSPNYGYTF,TGTGCCAGCAGTACCGGACAGAGAAAGTCGCCTAACTATGGCTACACCTTC
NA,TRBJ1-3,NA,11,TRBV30,CAWTSGNTIYF,TGTGCCTGGACATCTGGAAACACCATATATTTT
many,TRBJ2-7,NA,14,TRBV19,CASSIRDLSYEQYF,TGTGCCAGTAGTATAAGGGACCTCTCCTACGAGCAGTACTTC
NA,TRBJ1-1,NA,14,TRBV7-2,CASSPRDKGAEAFF,TGTGCCAGCAGCCCCCGGGACAAGGGAGCTGAAGCTTTCTTT
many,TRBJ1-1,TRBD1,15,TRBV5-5,CASSQQGARATEAFF,TGTGCCAGCAGCCAGCAGGGGGCACGGGCGACTGAAGCTTTCTTT
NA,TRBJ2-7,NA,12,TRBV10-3,CASSGLPYEQYF,TGTGCCAGCAGCGGGCTTCCCTACGAGCAGTACTTC
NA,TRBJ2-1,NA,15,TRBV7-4,CASSIIASSYNEQFF,TGTGCCAGCAGCATAATCGCGAGCTCCTACAATGAGCAGTTCTTC
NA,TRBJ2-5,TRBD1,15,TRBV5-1,CASSLPRQGTETQYF,TGCGCCAGCAGCCTCCCCCGACAGGGGACAGAGACCCAGTACTTC
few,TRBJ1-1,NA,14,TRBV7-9,CASSLAGSNTEAFF,TGTGCCAGCAGCTTAGCAGGCAGCAACACTGAAGCTTTCTTT
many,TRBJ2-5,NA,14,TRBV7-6,CASSYRTEQETQYF,TGTGCCAGCAGCTACCGGACCGAGCAAGAGACCCAGTACTTC
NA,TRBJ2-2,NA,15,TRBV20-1,CSAIHSGTNTGELFF,TGCAGTGCTATTCATAGCGGCACGAACACCGGGGAGCTGTTTTTT
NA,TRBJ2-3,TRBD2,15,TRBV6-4,CASRRTSGNTDTQYF,TGTGCCAGCAGAAGGACTAGCGGGAACACAGATACGCAGTATTTT
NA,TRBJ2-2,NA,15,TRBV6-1,CASSITGLGTGELFF,TGTGCCAGCAGCATTACAGGGTTGGGCACCGGGGAGCTGTTTTTT
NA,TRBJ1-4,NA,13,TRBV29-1,CSVESGGNEKLFF,TGCAGCGTTGAGTCTGGAGGGAATGAAAAACTGTTTTTT
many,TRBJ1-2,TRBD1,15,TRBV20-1,CSAIRPGQGRYGYTF,TGCAGTGCTATACGACCGGGACAGGGCCGCTATGGCTACACCTTC
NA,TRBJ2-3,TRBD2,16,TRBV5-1,CASSLISSGSTDTQYF,TGCGCCAGCAGCTTGATTTCTAGCGGGAGCACAGATACGCAGTATTTT
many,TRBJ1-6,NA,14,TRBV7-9,CASSLGGLDSPLHF,TGTGCCAGCAGCTTAGGGGGATTGGATTCACCCCTCCACTTT